Shown below are 9 T cell receptor beta chains from a single sample sequenced in a study of T cell repertoires in cytomegalovirus infection. TCRdb itself ran the reads through MiXCR, one entry per CDR3 protein. The sample contains approximately 170,000 distinct CDR3 sequences, approximately 17% of which appear only once. Specimen: CD8+ T cells from PBMCs. Source of these receptors: a human donor in good health (CMV status not recorded). Some clones in this sample may be carry-over from other donors' samples.

The sample holds a few counts of this clonotype. The V and J genes are TRBV7-8 and TRBJ2-1, with D possibly being TRBD2 (6 bases). Germline-derived CDR1 and CDR2 are SGHVS and FQNEAQ. V was trimmed by 4 bases and J by 0 bases, leaving 10 bases between them. The CDR3 consists of 15 residues. The CDR3 DNA sequence: TGTGCCAGCAGCTCTAGCGTCAGCTCCTACAATGAGCAGTTCTTC. Amino acid sequence: CASSSSVSSYNEQFF. Together with reference TRBV7-8 and TRBJ2-1, the CDR3 gives the full variable domain: GAGVSQSPRYKVAKRGQDVALRCDPISGHVSLFWYQQALGQGPEFLTYFQNEAQLDKSGLPSDRFFAERPEGSVSTLKIQRTQQEDSAVYLCASSSSVSSYNEQFFGPGTRLTVL.

There are a few counts of this clonotype. V and J are TRBV7-6 and TRBJ2-2; TRBD1 agrees at 7 bases. Trimming at V came to 5 bases and at J to 3 bases, leaving 12 bases not matched to a gene. This CDR3 region has 17 residues. The germline CDR1 and CDR2 sequences are SGHVS and FNYEAQ. The CDR3 loop is CASSPTGKGAYTGELFF. DNA for the CDR3: TGTGCCAGCAGCCCCACAGGGAAGGGGGCCTACACCGGGGAGCTGTTTTTT.

This clonotype was detected only a few times. The germline gene is not matched at one end of the junction; a read error may be the cause. The rearrangement joins TRBV7-2 to TRBJ1-2; D ambiguous. CDR3 size: 13 residues. Germline CDR1 is SGHTA and CDR2 is FQGNSA. The CDR3 bases are TGTGCCAGCCGCTTGATGGGGTCGGAAGGCTACACCTTC. The encoded protein is CASRLMGSEGYTF.

The table lists this clonotype with a few counts. The gene calls are TRBV7-8 and TRBJ2-3, with D perhaps TRBD2 (5 bases). The CDR3 loop spans 12 amino acids. Germline V gene data show CDR1 as SGHVS and CDR2 as FQNEAQ. Trimming cost V 2 bases and J 6 bases, with 6 bases left between them. DNA of the CDR3: TGTGCCAGCAGCTTAATAGCGGATACGCAGTATTTT. It encodes CASSLIADTQYF.

This clonotype showed up many times. V gene TRBV7-9 combines with J gene TRBJ2-2; unclear D gene. Looked up from germline, CDR1 is SEHNR and CDR2 is FQNEAQ (reference sequence). The ends were cut back, 3 bases at V and 0 bases at J, with 8 bases in the middle. This CDR3 comprises 15 residues. The CDR3 sequence: CASSFDNANTGELFF. CDR3 nucleotide sequence: TGTGCCAGCAGCTTTGACAACGCGAACACCGGGGAGCTGTTTTTT. The whole variable domain, remainder taken from reference TRBV7-9 and TRBJ2-2, is DTGVSQNPRHKITKRGQNVTFRCDPISEHNRLYWYRQTLGQGPEFLTYFQNEAQLEKSRLLSDRFSAERPKGSFSTLEIQRTEQGDSAMYLCASSFDNANTGELFFGEGSRLTVL.

This sequence joins TRBV29-1 and TRBJ1-1; TRBD1 matches 10 bases. With V trimmed by 7 bases and J by 3 bases, 2 bases remained unmatched. Germline loops: CDR1 SQVTM, CDR2 ANQGSEA. The CDR3 contains 12 residues. CDR3 protein: CSAGTGDTEAFF. The CDR3 region has the DNA TGCAGCGCCGGGACAGGGGACACTGAAGCTTTCTTT.

The chain is built from TRBV7-2 and TRBJ2-7; 11 bases match TRBD2. The CDR3 contains 16 residues. V lost 4 bases to trimming and J lost 7 bases; unmatched junction nucleotides: 12. The germline V gene has CDR1 SGHTA and CDR2 FQGNSA. The CDR3 loop is CASSSPASGGTREQYF. The DNA of the CDR3 is TGTGCCAGCAGCTCCCCAGCTAGCGGGGGGACTAGAGAGCAGTACTTC.

This clonotype was found a few times. This chain links TRBV7-6 with TRBJ2-7, with 8 bases aligning to TRBD1. Unmatched junction bases numbered 3, after V lost 3 bases and J lost 5 bases. Germline values: CDR1 SGHVS, CDR2 FNYEAQ. CDR3 length: 13 amino acids. The CDR3 region is CASSFGQGNEQYF. As DNA, the CDR3 is TGTGCCAGCAGCTTCGGACAGGGCAACGAGCAGTACTTC.

The sample holds one count of this clonotype. The V gene is TRBV29-1, the J gene TRBJ2-3; no firm D call. V lost 0 bases to trimming and J lost 4 bases, with 8 bases between them. Germline-derived CDR1 and CDR2 are SQVTM and ANQGSEA. The CDR3 is 13 amino acids. The CDR3 nucleotides are TGCAGCGTTGAAGAGAATCTCCCAGATACGCAGTATTTT. Its protein product is CSVEENLPDTQYF.